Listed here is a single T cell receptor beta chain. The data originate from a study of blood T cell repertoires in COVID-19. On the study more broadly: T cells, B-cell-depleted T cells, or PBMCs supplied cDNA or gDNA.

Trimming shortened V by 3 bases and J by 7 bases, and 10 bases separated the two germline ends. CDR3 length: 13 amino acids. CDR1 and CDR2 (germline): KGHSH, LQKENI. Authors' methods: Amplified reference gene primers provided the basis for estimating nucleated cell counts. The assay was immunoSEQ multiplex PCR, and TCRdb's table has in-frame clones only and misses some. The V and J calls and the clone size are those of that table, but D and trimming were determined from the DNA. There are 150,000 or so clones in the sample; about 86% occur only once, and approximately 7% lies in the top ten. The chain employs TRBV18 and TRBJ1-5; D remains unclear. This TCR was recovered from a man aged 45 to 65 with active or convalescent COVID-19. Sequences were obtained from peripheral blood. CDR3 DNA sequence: TGTGCCAGCTCACCTGACAAGAACCAGCCCCAGCATTTT. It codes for CASSPDKNQPQHF.